This TCR beta chain was sequenced during a study of shared clonotypes between healthy human individuals. In regard to this clone: The target antigen is unknown.

Clones were sequenced by immunoSEQ multiplex PCR, and TCRdb holds only the in-frame ones, with some missing. The table includes some 740,000 clones, about 91% detected once. The CDR3 length is 15 residues. V lost 4 bases and J 0 bases, leaving 11 bases between the germline ends. Germline assignment: CDR1 MRHNA and CDR2 SNTAGT. Study-wide results and caveats: It was expected that sequencing depth would affect clonotype sharing among donors. Clonotypes shared by all four donors outscored non-shared clonotypes in generation probability.

Naive CD8 cells comprised CD45RO-negative, CCR7-positively selected cells, excluding terminally differentiated effector memory CD45RA+ cells. The sequence came from a man aged 25-45 years in good health. The sequenced sample consisted of naive CD8+ T cells sorted from blood. V gene TRBV6-4 combines with J gene TRBJ2-3; no firm D call. Here the CDR3 reads CASSAGYRSTDTQYF. CDR3 DNA sequence: TGTGCCAGCAGTGCCGGCTACCGGAGCACAGATACGCAGTATTTT.